The rows below give T cell receptor beta chains drawn from one sample of a study of T cell responses to AZD1222 COVID-19 vaccine. TCRdb keeps only in-frame clones here, not all; method: immunoSEQ multiplex PCR. In the table there are 120,000 to 150,000 clones, about 90% of which are singletons. The sequencing used peripheral blood, collected 28 days after the second dose of the MenACWY control vaccine. The origin of the receptors is an adult who received the MenACWY meningococcal vaccine as a control. Both conserved end residues are part of each CDR3. Each record gives: D gene, clone size, J gene, V gene, CDR3 DNA, CDR3 protein. A D gene is named only where the DNA matches it firmly. Size is stated for part of the rows, as once, few or many counts, or as a class when the clone is expanded.

>TRBD1|-|TRBJ2-7|TRBV6-5
TGTGCCAGCAGTTACTCTCGACAGGGGGCAAGTGAGCAGTACTTC
CASSYSRQGASEQYF
>TRBD1|-|TRBJ2-7|TRBV9
TGTGCCAGCAGTGAAAGCCCCGGGACAGGGGCAATCTACGAGCAGTACTTC
CASSESPGTGAIYEQYF
>-|few|TRBJ1-1|TRBV7-2
TGTGCCAGCAGCTTAGAGGTCGGGGTCACTGAAGCTTTCTTT
CASSLEVGVTEAFF
>TRBD1|-|TRBJ1-2|TRBV6-2/TRBV6-3
TGTGCCAGCAGTTACACAGGGGTGAGAAGATCTGGCTACACCTTC
CASSYTGVRRSGYTF
>TRBD2|-|TRBJ2-1|TRBV11-3
TGTGCCAGCAGCTTAGGTAGTGGGAGGGCGAATAATGAGCAGTTCTTC
CASSLGSGRANNEQFF
>-|-|TRBJ2-2|TRBV27
TGTGCCAGCAGTTTCCAGGGCGGGTCCGGGGAGCTGTTTTTT
CASSFQGGSGELFF
>TRBD1|-|TRBJ2-3|TRBV10-1
TGCGCCAGCAGTGAGCCCCGGACAGGAGACGCAGATACGCAGTATTTT
CASSEPRTGDADTQYF
>TRBD2|-|TRBJ2-7|TRBV28
TGTGCCAGCAGTCCCGGACTAGCGGGAGGTCAGAGCTCCTACGAGCAGTACTTC
CASSPGLAGGQSSYEQYF
>-|-|TRBJ2-2|TRBV4-2
TGTGCCAGCAGCCAAGAATGGCGACTGAACACCGGGGAGCTGTTTTTT
CASSQEWRLNTGELFF
>-|-|TRBJ1-3|TRBV15
TGTGCCACCAGCAGAGTCAGGGGATCTGGAAACACCATATATTTT
CATSRVRGSGNTIYF
>-|once|TRBJ1-2|TRBV7-9
TGTGCCAGCAGCTTAGCAGGGGCCAGTAACTATGGCTACACCTTC
CASSLAGASNYGYTF
>-|-|TRBJ2-7|TRBV7-3
TGTGCCAGCAGCGAACAACAGGGTTTGTCCTACGAGCAGTACTTC
CASSEQQGLSYEQYF
>-|-|TRBJ2-1|TRBV11-2
TGTGCCAGCAGTCCTCTCGTATTATACAATGAGCAGTTCTTC
CASSPLVLYNEQFF
>TRBD1|-|TRBJ2-7|TRBV18
TGTGCCAGCTCACCCCAGGGACAGTCCTACGAGCAGTACTTC
CASSPQGQSYEQYF
>TRBD1|-|TRBJ1-1|TRBV19
TGTGCCGTATCGGACAGGCCGAACACTGAAGCTTTCTTT
CAVSDRPNTEAFF
>-|-|TRBJ2-3|TRBV12-5
TGTGCTAGTGGTTCACGGGGGGCAGAGGGCACAGATACGCAGTATTTT
CASGSRGAEGTDTQYF
>-|-|TRBJ2-5|TRBV19
TGTGCCAGTAGTCCCCCCGGGAGAGGGAGAGAGACCCAGTACTTC
CASSPPGRGRETQYF
>-|-|TRBJ2-6|TRBV28
TGTGCCACCTCGAACGGGAACCTTGGGGCCAACGTCCTGACTTTC
CATSNGNLGANVLTF
>TRBD2|-|TRBJ2-3|TRBV27
TGTGCCAGCAGTCCTCGACTGCTGGGACTAGCGGTAGATACGCAGTATTTT
CASSPRLLGLAVDTQYF
>TRBD2|once|TRBJ2-1|TRBV9
TGTGCCAGCGGATCCGGGACTAGCGGGGGTGGACAGTTCTTC
CASGSGTSGGGQFF
>-|-|TRBJ2-2|TRBV9
TGTGCCAGCAGCGTAGCGGCAGGGGTGACCGGGGAGCTGTTTTTT
CASSVAAGVTGELFF
>-|-|TRBJ2-2|TRBV6-1
TGTGCCAGCAGTGAATTAGGGTCCCCCGGGGAGCTGTTTTTT
CASSELGSPGELFF
>TRBD2|-|TRBJ2-3|TRBV4-3
TGCGCCAGCAGCCAAGCAGTCGAGTGGAAACTAGCGGATAGCACAGATACGCAGTATTTT
CASSQAVEWKLADSTDTQYF
>TRBD1|-|TRBJ2-1|TRBV7-2
TGTGCCAGCAGCAGCGGACAGGTTTCCTACAATGAGCAGTTCTTC
CASSSGQVSYNEQFF